The T cell receptor (beta chain) under discussion was sequenced for a study of blood T cell repertoires in COVID-19. As for the study in general: The samples span acute and convalescent COVID-19 from the United States, Italy and Spain. The analysed material was cDNA or gDNA that came from T cells, B-cell-depleted T cells, or PBMCs.

V gave up 6 bases and J gave up 5 bases, with 10 bases separating them. Germline V gene lookup returns CDR1 KGHSH and CDR2 LQKENI. This CDR3 is built from 13 residues. Original handling: Researchers report that nucleated cell counts were estimated from reference gene primer amplification. Sequenced by immunoSEQ multiplex PCR; TCRdb stores in-frame clones only, minus some. The V and J calls and the clone size are those of that table, but D and trimming were determined from the DNA. The sample comprises over 130,000 clones, approximately 80% of which are singletons, and roughly 4.7% rests with the top ten.

The sequence was obtained from an elderly woman with active or convalescent COVID-19. V usage is TRBV18 and J usage is TRBJ1-4; D remains unclear. Material for sequencing was peripheral blood. The CDR3 loop is CASSGLPNEKLFF. CDR3 nucleotide sequence: TGTGCCAGCTCCGGACTGCCCAATGAAAAACTGTTTTTT.